Listed below are T cell receptor beta chains from one sample, sequenced in a study of blood T cell repertoires in COVID-19. The repertoire was sequenced with immunoSEQ multiplex PCR; TCRdb's copy has only in-frame clones and lacks some. The table shows over 150,000 clones, with approximately 80% occurring only once. The sequencing input was peripheral blood. The receptors were gathered from a man aged 55-75 years with acute or convalescent COVID-19. CDR3s include the opening cysteine and the closing phenylalanine or tryptophan. The order of the fields is J gene, V gene, clone size, D gene, CDR3 protein, CDR3 DNA. The D gene is left open where the match is weak. Clone size is shown for a subset of rows, as once, few, many or a class of expanded clone.

>TRBJ2-2|TRBV12-3/TRBV12-4|NA|NA
CASSYQVTGELFF
TGTGCCAGCAGTTACCAGGTCACCGGGGAGCTGTTTTTT
>TRBJ1-2|TRBV2|few|NA
CASSEEGGYGYTF
TGTGCCAGCAGTGAAGAGGGAGGCTATGGCTACACCTTC
>TRBJ2-7|TRBV14|NA|NA
CASSQEVGYEQYF
TGTGCCAGCAGCCAAGAGGTCGGCTACGAGCAGTACTTC
>TRBJ2-1|TRBV19|NA|NA
CASSIGYDSRSYNEQFF
TGTGCCAGTAGTATTGGTTACGACAGCCGATCCTACAATGAGCAGTTCTTC
>TRBJ1-5|TRBV30|NA|TRBD1
CAWSSGAGGYNSNQPQHF
TGTGCCTGGAGTAGCGGAGCAGGGGGGTATAATAGCAATCAGCCCCAGCATTTT
>TRBJ1-1|TRBV9|NA|NA
CASSATGGVNTEAFF
TGTGCCAGCAGTGCAACTGGGGGGGTCAACACTGAAGCTTTCTTT
>TRBJ1-5|TRBV10-1|NA|NA
CASSEAPGAPFWEPQHF
TGCGCCAGCAGTGAGGCACCAGGGGCCCCGTTTTGGGAGCCCCAGCATTTT
>TRBJ1-1|TRBV19|many|TRBD1
CASRWDRGPTEAFF
TGTGCCAGTAGATGGGACAGGGGGCCCACTGAAGCTTTCTTT
>TRBJ1-1|TRBV5-6|once|TRBD1
CASSYGQGLNTEAFF
TGTGCCAGCAGCTATGGACAGGGGTTGAACACTGAAGCTTTCTTT
>TRBJ2-1|TRBV9|NA|NA
CASSVVDWRDEQFF
TGTGCCAGCAGCGTAGTGGACTGGCGCGATGAGCAGTTCTTC
>TRBJ2-1|TRBV9|few|NA
CASSVVEGWNNEQFF
TGTGCCAGCAGCGTAGTTGAGGGCTGGAACAATGAGCAGTTCTTC
>TRBJ2-7|TRBV14|NA|TRBD1
CASSPRDRGEQYF
TGTGCCAGCAGCCCCCGGGACAGGGGTGAGCAGTACTTC
>TRBJ2-1|TRBV20-1|NA|NA
CSASRGAGYNEQFF
TGCAGTGCTAGTCGGGGGGCAGGGTACAATGAGCAGTTCTTC
>TRBJ2-1|TRBV5-5|NA|TRBD1
CASSLDRGQDEQFF
TGTGCCAGCAGCTTGGACAGGGGGCAGGATGAGCAGTTCTTC
>TRBJ1-1|TRBV18|NA|NA
CASSPRKDRNTEAFF
TGTGCCAGCTCACCGAGGAAGGACAGGAACACTGAAGCTTTCTTT
>TRBJ1-2|TRBV7-2|NA|NA
CASSLGAGQSNYGYTF
TGTGCCAGCAGCTTAGGGGCAGGACAGAGTAACTATGGCTACACCTTC
>TRBJ2-7|TRBV30|NA|NA
CAWSPDNDYEQYF
TGTGCCTGGAGCCCAGACAACGATTACGAGCAGTACTTC
>TRBJ2-7|TRBV5-1|NA|NA
CASSLADRFDEQYF
TGCGCCAGCAGCTTGGCTGACAGGTTCGACGAGCAGTACTTC
>TRBJ1-6|TRBV5-6|NA|TRBD1
CASSLGATGGSPLHF
TGTGCCAGCAGCTTGGGTGCGACAGGGGGTTCACCCCTCCACTTT
>TRBJ1-2|TRBV18|NA|NA
CASSNRDGYTF
TGTGCCAGCTCAAACAGGGATGGCTACACCTTC
>TRBJ2-1|TRBV19|NA|NA
CASLDSSYNEQFF
TGTGCCAGCCTCGACAGCTCCTACAATGAGCAGTTCTTC
>TRBJ1-1|TRBV5-1|NA|NA
CASSFRGASTEAFF
TGCGCCAGCAGCTTCCGAGGCGCGAGCACTGAAGCTTTCTTT
>TRBJ1-2|TRBV29-1|NA|TRBD1
CSVQGRRGYTF
TGCAGCGTACAGGGGCGCCGGGGCTACACCTTC
>TRBJ1-1|TRBV18|NA|NA
CASSALIGSRNTEAFF
TGTGCCAGCTCAGCGCTGATCGGGTCACGGAACACTGAAGCTTTCTTT
>TRBJ1-6|TRBV28|once|NA
CASSRLQDNSPLHF
TGTGCCAGCAGCCGCCTCCAGGATAATTCACCCCTCCACTTT
>TRBJ2-7|TRBV5-1|few|NA
CASSRGTAYEQYF
TGCGCCAGCAGCCGCGGGACAGCTTACGAGCAGTACTTC
>TRBJ1-2|TRBV30|NA|NA
CAWSVLRGGGGYGYTF
TGTGCCTGGAGTGTACTGAGAGGGGGGGGCGGCTATGGCTACACCTTC
>TRBJ2-2|TRBV29-1|NA|NA
CSVEEEQGSSTGELFF
TGCAGCGTTGAAGAGGAGCAGGGTAGCAGTACCGGGGAGCTGTTTTTT
>TRBJ1-1|TRBV5-1|NA|NA
CASSLNNKGTEAFF
TGCGCCAGCAGCTTGAATAATAAGGGGACTGAAGCTTTCTTT
>TRBJ2-7|TRBV30|NA|NA
CAWSVQYEQYF
TGTGCCTGGAGTGTCCAATACGAGCAGTACTTC
>TRBJ1-5|TRBV5-5|NA|TRBD1
CASSGRQGGQPQHF
TGTGCCAGCAGCGGACGACAGGGCGGGCAGCCCCAGCATTTT
>TRBJ1-4|TRBV5-1|NA|NA
CASSLEGGTSEKLFF
TGCGCCAGCAGCTTGGAAGGGGGGACTAGTGAAAAACTGTTTTTT
>TRBJ2-7|TRBV24-1|NA|NA
CATSEGGNVYEQYF
TGTGCCACCAGTGAAGGAGGGAATGTCTACGAGCAGTACTTC
>TRBJ2-2|TRBV30|once|TRBD1
CAWNSGTGVNGELFF
TGTGCCTGGAATTCCGGGACAGGGGTTAACGGGGAGCTGTTTTTT
>TRBJ1-1|TRBV5-4|once|NA
CASSLQGNTEAFF
TGTGCCAGCAGCTTGCAGGGTAACACTGAAGCTTTCTTT
>TRBJ2-7|TRBV5-5|once|NA
CASSKPQSYEQYF
TGTGCCAGCAGCAAGCCCCAATCCTACGAGCAGTACTTC
>TRBJ2-7|TRBV7-9|NA|NA
CASSFSAYEQYF
TGTGCCAGCAGCTTTAGCGCCTACGAGCAGTACTTC
>TRBJ1-2|TRBV12-5|NA|NA
CASGPQTATGYTF
TGTGCTAGTGGTCCCCAGACAGCAACTGGCTACACCTTC
>TRBJ1-6|TRBV19|NA|NA
CASSIGRTYNSPLHF
TGTGCCAGTAGTATAGGGAGGACCTATAATTCACCCCTCCACTTT
>TRBJ1-1|TRBV12-3/TRBV12-4|NA|TRBD1
CASSGDREGEAFF
TGTGCCAGCAGTGGGGACAGGGAGGGTGAAGCTTTCTTT
>TRBJ1-1|TRBV5-4|NA|TRBD1
CASSFTGGSEAFF
TGTGCCAGCAGCTTTACAGGGGGCTCTGAAGCTTTCTTT
>TRBJ2-7|TRBV5-5|NA|TRBD2
CASSRAGTSGGSSYEQYF
TGTGCCAGCAGCCGAGCCGGGACTAGCGGGGGTAGTTCCTACGAGCAGTACTTC
>TRBJ2-7|TRBV10-3|NA|TRBD2
CAISGGGTYEQYF
TGTGCCATCAGTGGGGGGGGGACCTACGAGCAGTACTTC
>TRBJ2-7|TRBV27|NA|TRBD1
CASSTTGTGNEQYF
TGTGCCAGCAGCACTACCGGGACAGGGAACGAGCAGTACTTC
>TRBJ2-7|TRBV6-5|NA|NA
CASSPSTGRMDYF
TGTGCCAGCAGTCCTTCGACAGGCCGCATGGACTACTTC
>TRBJ2-7|TRBV4-1|NA|NA
CASSTDLSYEQYF
TGCGCCAGCAGCACAGACCTGTCCTACGAGCAGTACTTC
>TRBJ2-5|TRBV30|NA|NA
CAWSVYSGLYQETQYF
TGTGCCTGGAGTGTATATAGCGGTTTGTACCAAGAGACCCAGTACTTC
>TRBJ2-2|TRBV5-1|NA|NA
CASSLRGSAGELFF
TGCGCCAGCAGCTTGAGGGGGAGCGCCGGGGAGCTGTTTTTT
>TRBJ2-1|TRBV6-5|NA|NA
CASSPQGYNEQFF
TGTGCCAGCAGTCCTCAGGGATACAATGAGCAGTTCTTC
>TRBJ2-7|TRBV5-4|few|TRBD2
CASSLSGGPPYEQYF
TGTGCCAGCAGCTTGAGCGGGGGGCCACCCTACGAGCAGTACTTC
>TRBJ2-1|TRBV2|NA|NA
CASSVAPSDWRNEQFF
TGTGCCAGCAGTGTAGCCCCCTCGGACTGGAGGAATGAGCAGTTCTTC
>TRBJ2-2|TRBV14|NA|TRBD1
CASSPLPGQGGNTGELFF
TGTGCCAGCAGCCCGCTCCCGGGACAGGGGGGGAACACCGGGGAGCTGTTTTTT
>TRBJ2-3|TRBV7-2|NA|TRBD2
CASSFPAGTGTDTQYF
TGTGCCAGCAGCTTCCCAGCGGGGACGGGCACAGATACGCAGTATTTT
>TRBJ2-7|TRBV7-3|NA|NA
CASSPAGQADLYF
TGTGCCAGCAGCCCGGCTGGGCAGGCCGATTTGTACTTC
>TRBJ1-1|TRBV18|NA|TRBD1
CASSPTSGGSNTEAFF
TGTGCCAGCTCACCAACGTCAGGGGGTTCGAACACTGAAGCTTTCTTT